The rows below give T cell receptor beta chains drawn from one sample of a study of glioma-infiltrating T cells after dendritic cell vaccination. Assay: immunoSEQ multiplex PCR; the TCRdb copy retains only in-frame clones and omits some. This sample has some 78,000 clones, with 85% found just once. The specimen was blood, collected after dendritic cell vaccination. These TCRs come from a human donor with glioblastoma. CDR3s include the opening cysteine and the closing phenylalanine or tryptophan. The D gene is left open where the match is weak. Clone sizes are given selectively: once, few, many, or a class where the clone is expanded.

V: TRBV5-1; size: NA; J: TRBJ2-3; D: NA; DNA: TGCGCCAGCAGCTTCAACGGGGGCACAGATACGCAGTATTTT; CDR3: CASSFNGGTDTQYF
V: TRBV15; size: NA; J: TRBJ2-7; D: NA; DNA: TGTGCCACCAGCAGAAGTCAGACACAGGGCCACGAGCAGTACTTC; CDR3: CATSRSQTQGHEQYF
V: TRBV7-6; size: NA; J: TRBJ2-7; D: TRBD1; DNA: TGTGCCAGCAGCTCCTCGGGACAGTATTCTTACGAGCAGTACTTC; CDR3: CASSSSGQYSYEQYF
V: TRBV6-5; size: NA; J: TRBJ1-3; D: TRBD1; DNA: TGTGCCAGCATCGATACAGGGGGCTCTGGAAACACCATATATTTT; CDR3: CASIDTGGSGNTIYF
V: TRBV4-1; size: once; J: TRBJ1-5; D: NA; DNA: TGCGCCAGCAGCCACATGACTTATCAGCCCCAGCATTTT; CDR3: CASSHMTYQPQHF
V: TRBV1; size: NA; J: TRBJ2-7; D: NA; DNA: TGCACCAGCAGACCTGGACCTGGACTAGCTCCTTACGAGCAGTACTTC; CDR3: CTSRPGPGLAPYEQYF
V: TRBV9; size: NA; J: TRBJ2-2; D: TRBD1; DNA: TGTGCCAGCAGCGTCGGGACAGTCAACACCGGGGAGCTGTTTTTT; CDR3: CASSVGTVNTGELFF
V: TRBV6-5; size: NA; J: TRBJ1-3; D: NA; DNA: TGTGCCAGCAGTTACTCTGGGGCAGGAAACACCATATATTTT; CDR3: CASSYSGAGNTIYF
V: TRBV6-5; size: medium-sized; J: TRBJ2-7; D: TRBD1; DNA: TGTGCCAGCAGTTACTCTGGGACAGCCTCCTACGAGCAGTACTTC; CDR3: CASSYSGTASYEQYF
V: TRBV19; size: NA; J: TRBJ1-1; D: NA; DNA: TGTGCCAGTAGTATGAGGAGGTCTGGTGAAGCTTTCTTT; CDR3: CASSMRRSGEAFF
V: TRBV19; size: NA; J: TRBJ1-5; D: NA; DNA: TGTGCCAGTAGTTGGAGTTCCTATAGCAATCAGCCCCAGCATTTT; CDR3: CASSWSSYSNQPQHF
V: TRBV7-9; size: NA; J: TRBJ2-7; D: NA; DNA: TGTGCCAGCAGTTGGGTCGTACGGGGCGAGCAGTACTTC; CDR3: CASSWVVRGEQYF
V: TRBV7-3; size: NA; J: TRBJ2-7; D: TRBD1; DNA: TGTGCCAGCAGCTTAACTGGGACAGGGCCCCTAACCTACGAGCAGTACTTC; CDR3: CASSLTGTGPLTYEQYF
V: TRBV27; size: NA; J: TRBJ2-7; D: TRBD2; DNA: TGTGCCAGCAAGCGGCTAGCGGGAGCTGACGAGCAGTACTTC; CDR3: CASKRLAGADEQYF
V: TRBV29-1; size: NA; J: TRBJ2-1; D: NA; DNA: TGCAGCGGTATAGCGGTAACCTACAATGAGCAGTTCTTC; CDR3: CSGIAVTYNEQFF
V: TRBV19; size: NA; J: TRBJ2-2; D: NA; DNA: TGTGCCAGTAGTGACCGACTCAGCGCCCTGAACACCGGGGAGCTGTTTTTT; CDR3: CASSDRLSALNTGELFF
V: TRBV2; size: NA; J: TRBJ1-2; D: TRBD1; DNA: TGTGCCACTCGGACAGGGTCGGGGCTTAACTATGGCTACACCTTC; CDR3: CATRTGSGLNYGYTF
V: TRBV19; size: NA; J: TRBJ2-6; D: NA; DNA: TGTGCCAGTAGTATACAGGGGTCTGGCTCTGGGGCCAACGTCCTGACTTTC; CDR3: CASSIQGSGSGANVLTF
V: TRBV5-1; size: NA; J: TRBJ2-5; D: NA; DNA: TGCGCCAGCAGCTTGGGACAGTGGCAAGAGACCCAGTACTTC; CDR3: CASSLGQWQETQYF
V: TRBV19; size: NA; J: TRBJ2-3; D: TRBD2; DNA: TGTGCCAGTAGTATAGATCCCCTAGCGGGAGCCCGCACAGATACGCAGTATTTT; CDR3: CASSIDPLAGARTDTQYF
V: TRBV7-6; size: NA; J: TRBJ2-7; D: TRBD2; DNA: TGTGCCAGCAGCTTAGTCGGGGCTAGCGGGAGGGCTTACGAGCAGTACTTC; CDR3: CASSLVGASGRAYEQYF
V: TRBV13; size: NA; J: TRBJ2-5; D: TRBD1; DNA: TGTGCCAGCAGCTTGGGACAGGCAGAGACCCAGTACTTC; CDR3: CASSLGQAETQYF
V: TRBV6-5; size: NA; J: TRBJ1-4; D: NA; DNA: TGTGCCACCTGGCAGGAAAAACTGTTTTTT; CDR3: CATWQEKLFF
V: TRBV28; size: NA; J: TRBJ2-2; D: NA; DNA: TGTGCCAGCAGTTTACGCGCCACAGCGAACACCGGGGAGCTGTTTTTT; CDR3: CASSLRATANTGELFF
V: TRBV25-1; size: once; J: TRBJ1-1; D: NA; DNA: TGTGCCAGCAGTGAAGCCGATTTGGGGCATACTGAAGCTTTCTTT; CDR3: CASSEADLGHTEAFF
V: TRBV14; size: NA; J: TRBJ2-2; D: NA; DNA: TGTGCCAGCAGCCTGGACAGATACACCGGGGAGCTGTTTTTT; CDR3: CASSLDRYTGELFF
V: TRBV28; size: NA; J: TRBJ2-2; D: TRBD1; DNA: TGTGCCAGCAATACAGGGGCGGTCGACACCGGGGAGCTGTTTTTT; CDR3: CASNTGAVDTGELFF
V: TRBV2; size: few; J: TRBJ1-2; D: NA; DNA: TGTGCCAGCAGCCCTATCCTCGGACAGCCTTATGGCTACACCTTC; CDR3: CASSPILGQPYGYTF
V: TRBV29-1; size: NA; J: TRBJ2-7; D: TRBD1; DNA: TGCAGCGGGGGACAGGGGAGCTCCTACGAGCAGTACTTC; CDR3: CSGGQGSSYEQYF
V: TRBV5-4; size: NA; J: TRBJ2-7; D: NA; DNA: TGTGCCAGCAGCCTGAACGACATGACGTACGAGCAGTACTTC; CDR3: CASSLNDMTYEQYF
V: TRBV7-6; size: NA; J: TRBJ2-3; D: TRBD2; DNA: TGTGCCAGCAGCTTACGGGGGGGTCGCGCAGATACGCAGTATTTT; CDR3: CASSLRGGRADTQYF
V: TRBV5-1; size: NA; J: TRBJ2-7; D: TRBD1; DNA: TGCGCCAGCAGCTCGGGACAGGGAGCCTACGAGCAGTACTTC; CDR3: CASSSGQGAYEQYF
V: TRBV2; size: NA; J: TRBJ2-5; D: NA; DNA: TGTGCCAGCAGTAGGGAGAGGCAAGAGACCCAGTACTTC; CDR3: CASSRERQETQYF